The rows below give T cell receptor beta chains drawn from one sample of a study of cytotoxic CD8 clonotypes in ibrutinib-treated CLL. TCRdb keeps only in-frame clones here, not all; method: immunoSEQ multiplex PCR. This table holds about 140,000 clones, around 93% found once. The sample in question was PBMCs, obtained after 12 months of ibrutinib treatment. The receptor source for this set is a human donor with chronic lymphocytic leukemia. Each CDR3 is given with its conserved first and last residue. Each record gives: D gene, V gene, clone size, J gene, CDR3 DNA, CDR3 protein. D genes are given only for firm matches. Not all rows give a size; the values are once, few, many and, for expanded clones, a class.

>.|TRBV27|.|TRBJ1-3
TGTGCCAGCAGTTCCCTCTCAGGCACGACCCGCTCTGGAAACACCATATATTTT
CASSSLSGTTRSGNTIYF
>TRBD1|TRBV5-5|.|TRBJ1-5
TGTGCCAGCAGCCCCTGGGACAGGGGAGTTGGGCCCCAGCATTTT
CASSPWDRGVGPQHF
>.|TRBV15|.|TRBJ1-2
TGTGCCACCAGCAGAGGGGCAGCCCACTCCTATGGCTACACCTTC
CATSRGAAHSYGYTF
>TRBD2|TRBV4-2|.|TRBJ2-3
TGTGCCAGCAGCCAAGTACTAGCGGGAGGAAGCACAGATACGCAGTATTTT
CASSQVLAGGSTDTQYF
>.|TRBV10-3|.|TRBJ2-7
TGTGCCATCTCTCCGACCGGGGGCAAAGGTGGCGAGCAGTACTTC
CAISPTGGKGGEQYF
>.|TRBV5-4|.|TRBJ2-7
TGTGCCAGCAGCTGGGGGGCCGGGACAGATCCCTACGAGCAGTACTTC
CASSWGAGTDPYEQYF
>.|TRBV7-3|.|TRBJ2-3
TGTGCCAGCAGCCGAGGTACTACAGATACGCAGTATTTT
CASSRGTTDTQYF
>.|TRBV28|once|TRBJ2-7
TGTGCCAGCAGTCACACGGATCCATCCTACGAGCAGTACTTC
CASSHTDPSYEQYF
>.|TRBV4-3|.|TRBJ2-3
TGCGCCAGCAGCCCTAGCGAGGGGGGGCCAGATACGCAGTATTTT
CASSPSEGGPDTQYF
>.|TRBV19|.|TRBJ1-5
TGTGCCAGTAGTCCCCGCAGGGGCGGTTATAGCAATCAGCCCCAGCATTTT
CASSPRRGGYSNQPQHF
>.|TRBV11-3|.|TRBJ1-1
TGTGCCAGCAGCTTAAGTACAGAGTTTGAAGCTTTCTTT
CASSLSTEFEAFF
>TRBD2|TRBV9|.|TRBJ2-7
TGTGCCAGCAGCCGGACTAGCGGGGGGAGCTCCTACGAGCAGTACTTC
CASSRTSGGSSYEQYF
>TRBD2|TRBV29-1|.|TRBJ2-5
TGCAGCGTCGAGACACTAGCGGGGATACAAGAGACCCAGTACTTC
CSVETLAGIQETQYF
>.|TRBV29-1|.|TRBJ1-3
TGCAGCGTTGGAGCGGACACCTCTGGAAACACCATATATTTT
CSVGADTSGNTIYF
>.|TRBV19|.|TRBJ1-2
TGTGCCAGTAGTATAGGAGACAGGACGGGCTACACCTTC
CASSIGDRTGYTF
>.|TRBV19|.|TRBJ1-2
TGTGCCAGTAGTATAGGGGGAGGACCCGTCTATGGCTACACCTTC
CASSIGGGPVYGYTF
>.|TRBV4-3|.|TRBJ2-1
TGCGCCAGCAGCCAAGGGTGGTCAGATGAGCAGTTCTTC
CASSQGWSDEQFF
>.|TRBV9|few|TRBJ1-1
TGTGCCAGCAGTAGCTTAACAGGGAACACTGAAGCTTTCTTT
CASSSLTGNTEAFF
>.|TRBV13|once|TRBJ1-5
TGTGCCAGCAGCCTGGGGACGGTCAATCAGCCCCAGCATTTT
CASSLGTVNQPQHF
>.|TRBV18|.|TRBJ2-7
TGTGCCAGCTCACCACAGGACATTGGTCTGGGGGGACCTTACGAGCAGTACTTC
CASSPQDIGLGGPYEQYF
>.|TRBV30|.|TRBJ1-2
TGTGCCTGGACCTCAACCCACACCTATGGCTACACCTTC
CAWTSTHTYGYTF
>TRBD2|TRBV9|once|TRBJ2-7
TGTGCCAGCACCCGGACTAGCGCCTCCTACGAGCAGTACTTC
CASTRTSASYEQYF
>.|TRBV30|.|TRBJ1-2
TGTGCCTGGAGCGGAAGGGTTTTCGGTGGCTACACCTTC
CAWSGRVFGGYTF
>.|TRBV21-1|.|TRBJ2-1
TGTGCCAGCAGCCACGGGGCTAGCGGGGGGGGCAATGAGCAGTTCTTC
CASSHGASGGGNEQFF
>.|TRBV7-2|.|TRBJ2-1
TGTGCCAGCAGCAACACCATGGAACAGCAGTTCTTC
CASSNTMEQQFF
>TRBD2|TRBV19|.|TRBJ2-5
TGTGCCAGTAGTAGAGGGGGGACTAGCGGGGTACAAGAGACCCAGTACTTC
CASSRGGTSGVQETQYF
>.|TRBV28|.|TRBJ1-3
TGTGCCAGCAGTTGGACAGCGACGCCCTTTCCCTCTGGAAACACCATATATTTT
CASSWTATPFPSGNTIYF
>.|TRBV15|.|TRBJ1-4
TGTGCCACCAGCAGAGCGAGGGAAGGAGAAAAACTGTTTTTT
CATSRAREGEKLFF
>TRBD2|TRBV29-1|.|TRBJ2-2
TGCAGCGTTGAGGGGCTAGCGGGAGGGGCGGCCGGGGAGCTGTTTTTT
CSVEGLAGGAAGELFF
>TRBD2|TRBV5-1|.|TRBJ2-5
TGCGCCAGCGCCCTCTCTGCGGGAGATGAGACCCAGTACTTC
CASALSAGDETQYF
>TRBD1|TRBV9|once|TRBJ1-3
TGTGCCAGCAGCGCGCCGGGACAGGGCTCTGGAAACACCATATATTTT
CASSAPGQGSGNTIYF
>.|TRBV2|.|TRBJ2-7
TGTGCCAGCAGTTTGGGGGTTGGCGAGCAGTACTTC
CASSLGVGEQYF
>.|TRBV20-1|.|TRBJ1-1
TGCAGTGCTACAGAGAACACTGAAGCTTTCTTT
CSATENTEAFF
>.|TRBV6-5|.|TRBJ1-5
TGTGCCAGCAGTTACGGCGGGGGTAATCAGCCCCAGCATTTT
CASSYGGGNQPQHF
>TRBD1|TRBV11-2|.|TRBJ2-7
TGTGCCAGCAGCAAACAGGGGAACTCCTACGAGCAGTACTTC
CASSKQGNSYEQYF
>.|TRBV19|.|TRBJ2-5
TGTGCCAGTAGTGGGGTGACCAGGGAGACCCAGTACTTC
CASSGVTRETQYF
>TRBD1|TRBV5-1|.|TRBJ2-5
TGCGCCAGCAGCGCCTCCCGGGACAGGGAGAGGACCCAGTACTTC
CASSASRDRERTQYF
>TRBD1|TRBV2|.|TRBJ2-7
TGTGCCAGCAGTGGTGAGGGGGCGGGCGAGCAGTACTTC
CASSGEGAGEQYF
>.|TRBV28|.|TRBJ2-5
TGTGCCAGCAGGAACTGGGACTTTCAAGAGACCCAGTACTTC
CASRNWDFQETQYF
>.|TRBV11-2|.|TRBJ1-2
TGTGCCAGCAGGGGCGGATCTAACTATGGCTACACCTTC
CASRGGSNYGYTF
>TRBD1|TRBV28|.|TRBJ1-5
TGTGCCAGCAGTTTAAGGGGCATGGACAGGCGTAATCAGCCCCAGCATTTT
CASSLRGMDRRNQPQHF
>.|TRBV15|once|TRBJ1-1
TGTGCCACCAGCAGGAAAGACAGTGTCACTGAAGCTTTCTTT
CATSRKDSVTEAFF
>.|TRBV28|.|TRBJ2-2
TGTGCCAGCCCCGGGACATTGAACACCGGGGAGCTGTTTTTT
CASPGTLNTGELFF
>TRBD2|TRBV2|few|TRBJ2-7
TGTGCCAGCAGCGGGGACTATCTGGACCACGAGCAGTACTTC
CASSGDYLDHEQYF
>.|TRBV20-1|.|TRBJ2-7
TGCAGTGCTAGGAGCCAGGGAGAGCAGTACTTC
CSARSQGEQYF
>TRBD2|TRBV5-1|.|TRBJ2-7
TGCGCCAGCAGGGAAGGGACTAGCGGGAGAATCCACGAGCAGTACTTC
CASREGTSGRIHEQYF
>TRBD1|TRBV19|.|TRBJ1-2
TGTGCCAGTAGCCGTGGACAGGGCCCCTTTAACTATGGCTACACCTTC
CASSRGQGPFNYGYTF
>TRBD1|TRBV25-1|.|TRBJ2-1
TGTGCCAGCAGTGGATCCGGGACAGGCTACAATGAGCAGTTCTTC
CASSGSGTGYNEQFF
>TRBD2|TRBV15|.|TRBJ2-7
TGTGCCACCAGCAGAGGGGCCGCTAGCGGGAGTGTAGGGATCGAGCAGTACTTC
CATSRGAASGSVGIEQYF
>TRBD2|TRBV4-1|few|TRBJ2-3
TGCGCCAGCAGCCTTGAAACTAGCGGCTACACAGATACGCAGTATTTT
CASSLETSGYTDTQYF
>.|TRBV4-3|.|TRBJ2-4
TGCGCCAGCAGCCAACATTCCAAAAACATTCAGTACTTC
CASSQHSKNIQYF
>.|TRBV5-8|.|TRBJ2-5
TGTGCCAGCAGCTTGGGGGCTTCAGGAGAGACCCAGTACTTC
CASSLGASGETQYF
>TRBD1|TRBV7-9|.|TRBJ1-5
TGTGCCAGCAGCTCAGGCCGGGACAGGGGGCCCAATCAGCCCCAGCATTTT
CASSSGRDRGPNQPQHF
>.|TRBV5-6|.|TRBJ1-5
TGTGCCAGCAGTTTGGACGGTCACCATAGCAATCAGCCCCAGCATTTT
CASSLDGHHSNQPQHF
>.|TRBV2|.|TRBJ2-4
TGTGCCAGCAGGGGTCAGACCATAGCCAAAAACATTCAGTACTTC
CASRGQTIAKNIQYF
>.|TRBV9|few|TRBJ1-3
TGTGCCAGCAGCCCTCCCCCCAGCTCTGGAAACACCATATATTTT
CASSPPPSSGNTIYF
>.|TRBV11-3|once|TRBJ2-6
TGTGCCAGCAGCCGAGACAGCTCTGGGGCCAACGTCCTGACTTTC
CASSRDSSGANVLTF